In its sample, the clone carrying this TCR beta chain was seen once. Source study methods: Estimated nucleated cell counts came from reference gene primer amplification. Method: immunoSEQ multiplex PCR; TCRdb's copy keeps in-frame clones and lacks some. V, J and clone size are taken as reported in that table, and D and trimming were inferred from the DNA itself. The repertoire includes about 380,000 clones, more than 70% of them detected once, and more than 0.95% sits in the top ten. The germline V gene has CDR1 MNHEY and CDR2 SMNVEV (reference sequence). This CDR3 region has 14 residues. The V gene lost 0 bases and the J gene lost 7 bases, with 10 bases spanning the gap. The sample originates from a study of blood T cell repertoires in COVID-19.

This TCR was recovered from a woman aged 18-30 years who had recovered from COVID-19. Source material: PBMCs or T cells enriched from blood (not recorded which). J is TRBJ2-1 and V is TRBV27, with D possibly TRBD2 on 6 matching bases. The CDR3 region has the DNA TGTGCCAGCAGTTTATCCGGTAGCGGTAATGAGCAGTTCTTC. Encoded protein: CASSLSGSGNEQFF.